A selection of T cell receptor beta chains follows, all from one sample in a study of T cells in tuberculosis. Produced via immunoSEQ multiplex PCR; TCRdb's table is partial and in-frame only. The sample includes about 32,000 clones, roughly 95% of them seen just once. The source material was PBMCs. The receptors were sampled from a donor aged 10 to 29 with latent tuberculosis or without tuberculosis infection. The conserved cysteine and the conserved F or W are not part of the CDR3 here.

J gene: TRBJ2-7
V gene: TRBV5-6
CDR3 protein: ASSSVAGSYEQY

J gene: TRBJ2-1
V gene: TRBV15
CDR3 protein: ATSSPTRLAGYNEQF

J gene: TRBJ2-7
V gene: TRBV4-3
CDR3 protein: ASSQETGFSYEQY

J gene: TRBJ2-2
V gene: TRBV19
CDR3 protein: ASTVAGVPGELF

J gene: TRBJ1-5
V gene: TRBV27
CDR3 protein: ASSPLPHSNQPQH

J gene: TRBJ1-1
V gene: TRBV4-1
CDR3 protein: ASSQRRGGTEAF

J gene: TRBJ1-5
V gene: TRBV28
CDR3 protein: ASSRDNSNQPQH

J gene: TRBJ2-3
V gene: TRBV30
CDR3 protein: AWSPGTGTQY

J gene: TRBJ2-5
V gene: TRBV11-2
CDR3 protein: ASSWAGETQY

J gene: TRBJ2-1
V gene: TRBV5-4
CDR3 protein: ASSRNMGPTISNEQF

J gene: TRBJ1-2
V gene: TRBV27
CDR3 protein: ASSSPGRGFAGYT

J gene: TRBJ2-7
V gene: TRBV7-2
CDR3 protein: ASSLLGSSFEQY

J gene: TRBJ2-3
V gene: TRBV29-1
CDR3 protein: SVERADTQY

J gene: TRBJ1-5
V gene: TRBV19
CDR3 protein: ASSIPGHSNQPQH

J gene: TRBJ2-7
V gene: TRBV28
CDR3 protein: ASSRRGGPAYEQY

J gene: TRBJ1-5
V gene: TRBV27
CDR3 protein: ASSLLDQPQH

J gene: TRBJ1-3
V gene: TRBV19
CDR3 protein: ASRTGAFLAGNTIY

J gene: TRBJ1-1
V gene: TRBV19
CDR3 protein: ASSIGRNRGNTEAF

J gene: TRBJ2-1
V gene: TRBV19
CDR3 protein: ASSITGFSYNEQF

J gene: TRBJ2-5
V gene: TRBV7-2
CDR3 protein: ASRGMGYRETQY

J gene: TRBJ2-5
V gene: TRBV10-2
CDR3 protein: ASTVIVPGETQY

J gene: TRBJ2-1
V gene: TRBV28
CDR3 protein: ASLAVAYNEQF

J gene: TRBJ2-3
V gene: TRBV7-9
CDR3 protein: ASSPNYPDTQY

J gene: TRBJ2-5
V gene: TRBV5-4
CDR3 protein: ASSPNFGGTGGTETQY

J gene: TRBJ1-2
V gene: TRBV7-2
CDR3 protein: ASSLAGGGSPYGYT

J gene: TRBJ1-1
V gene: TRBV29-1
CDR3 protein: SVDGTGGAEDTEAF

J gene: TRBJ2-7
V gene: TRBV7-9
CDR3 protein: ASSLGPAGGPLSVYEQY

J gene: TRBJ2-7
V gene: TRBV25-1
CDR3 protein: ASSSGDNYEQY

J gene: TRBJ2-1
V gene: TRBV6-1
CDR3 protein: ASTNSYNEQF

J gene: TRBJ1-1
V gene: TRBV27
CDR3 protein: ASSPLSRNTEAF

J gene: TRBJ1-2
V gene: TRBV6-4
CDR3 protein: ASSEQDRGYGYT

J gene: TRBJ2-1
V gene: TRBV9
CDR3 protein: ASSPVGQGTYNEQF

J gene: TRBJ2-7
V gene: TRBV10-2
CDR3 protein: ASSEATSGTYEQY

J gene: TRBJ1-3
V gene: TRBV28
CDR3 protein: ASRVLSSGNTIY

J gene: TRBJ1-1
V gene: TRBV5-6
CDR3 protein: ASSVRDRANTEAF

J gene: TRBJ2-7
V gene: TRBV2
CDR3 protein: ASNGPGDEQY

J gene: TRBJ2-7
V gene: TRBV7-8
CDR3 protein: ASSLYWGNSIYEQY

J gene: TRBJ1-5
V gene: TRBV5-1
CDR3 protein: ASSLDGNSNQPQH

J gene: TRBJ2-1
V gene: TRBV27
CDR3 protein: ASSLRAGGYNEQF

J gene: TRBJ1-2
V gene: TRBV6-1
CDR3 protein: ASSRTANYGYT

J gene: TRBJ2-3
V gene: TRBV2
CDR3 protein: ASRGLAGGLTDTQY

J gene: TRBJ2-1
V gene: TRBV13
CDR3 protein: ASSLITGRDEQF

J gene: TRBJ1-1
V gene: TRBV6-5
CDR3 protein: ASSYGRGNTEAF

J gene: TRBJ2-7
V gene: TRBV6-1
CDR3 protein: ASSEGTGGSYEQY

J gene: TRBJ2-7
V gene: TRBV5-1
CDR3 protein: ASRPDSGGTYEQY

J gene: TRBJ1-5
V gene: TRBV27
CDR3 protein: ASSYQGGQPQH

J gene: TRBJ2-1
V gene: TRBV7-8
CDR3 protein: ASSFPLAGLYNEQF

J gene: TRBJ2-1
V gene: TRBV11-3
CDR3 protein: ASSLDSEGIYNEQF

J gene: TRBJ2-7
V gene: TRBV6-1
CDR3 protein: ASSVVGDSSYEQY